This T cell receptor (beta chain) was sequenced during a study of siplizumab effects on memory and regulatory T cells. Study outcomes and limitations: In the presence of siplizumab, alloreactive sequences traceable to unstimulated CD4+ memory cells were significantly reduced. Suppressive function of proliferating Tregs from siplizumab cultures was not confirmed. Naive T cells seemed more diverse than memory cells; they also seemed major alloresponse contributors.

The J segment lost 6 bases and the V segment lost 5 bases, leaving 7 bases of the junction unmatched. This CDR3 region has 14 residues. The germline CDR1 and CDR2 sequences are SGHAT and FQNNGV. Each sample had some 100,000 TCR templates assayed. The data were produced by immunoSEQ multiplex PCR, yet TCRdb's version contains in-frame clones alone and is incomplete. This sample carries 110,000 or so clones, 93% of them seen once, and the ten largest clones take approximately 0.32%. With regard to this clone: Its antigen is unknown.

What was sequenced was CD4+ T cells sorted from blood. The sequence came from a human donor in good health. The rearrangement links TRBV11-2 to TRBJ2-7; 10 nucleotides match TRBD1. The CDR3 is CASSAPGTGAEQYF. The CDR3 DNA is TGTGCCAGCAGCGCCCCCGGGACAGGGGCCGAGCAGTACTTC.